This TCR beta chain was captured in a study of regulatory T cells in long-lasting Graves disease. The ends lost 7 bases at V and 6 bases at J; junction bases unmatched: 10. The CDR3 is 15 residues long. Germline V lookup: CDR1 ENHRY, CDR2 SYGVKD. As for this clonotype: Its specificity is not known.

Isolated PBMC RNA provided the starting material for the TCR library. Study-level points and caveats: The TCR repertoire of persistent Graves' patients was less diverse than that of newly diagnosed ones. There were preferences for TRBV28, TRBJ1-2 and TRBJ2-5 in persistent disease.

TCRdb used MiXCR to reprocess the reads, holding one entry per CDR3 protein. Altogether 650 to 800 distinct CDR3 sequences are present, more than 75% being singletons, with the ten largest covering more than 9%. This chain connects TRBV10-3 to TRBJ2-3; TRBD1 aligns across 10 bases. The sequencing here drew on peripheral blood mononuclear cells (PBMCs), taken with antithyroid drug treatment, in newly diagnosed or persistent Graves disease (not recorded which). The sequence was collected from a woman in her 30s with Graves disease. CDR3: CAIKTDRGNSDTQYF. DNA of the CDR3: TGTGCCATCAAGACGGACAGGGGGAATTCGGATACGCAGTATTTT.